A single sample is the source of the 30 T cell receptor beta chains below, sequenced in a study of blood T cell repertoires in COVID-19. Assay: immunoSEQ multiplex PCR; the TCRdb copy retains only in-frame clones and omits some. This sample has 120,000 or so clones, with approximately 80% found just once. Sequencing used peripheral blood. The receptors shown here come from a man in his forties or fifties with active or convalescent COVID-19.

This sequence joins TRBV7-9 and TRBJ1-2; TRBD1 agrees at 7 bases. The CDR3 is 15 residues long. CDR1 is SEHNR and CDR2 is FQNEAQ in the germline V gene (reference sequence). The junction had 10 bases not matched to a gene; V was cut back by 5 bases and J by 4 bases. CDR3 nucleotides: TGTGCCAGCAGCCCCACAGGGGTAAGCTTCTATGGCTACACCTTC. Translated, it gives CASSPTGVSFYGYTF.

The gene calls are TRBV5-6 and TRBJ1-2; unclear D gene. Germline V gives CDR1 SGHDT, CDR2 YYEEEE. V was cut by 2 bases and J by 4 bases, with 9 bases left in between. The CDR3 sequence is 13 residues long. CDR3: CASSFMHSYGYTF. The CDR3, as DNA: TGTGCCAGCAGCTTTATGCATAGCTATGGCTACACCTTC.

The J gene is TRBJ2-7, the V gene TRBV20-1; 11 nucleotides agree with TRBD2. V lost 3 bases and J lost 2; bases outside the gene matches: 9. CDR3 size: 16 residues. Germline V gene data show CDR1 as DFQATT and CDR2 as SNEGSKA (reference sequence). The CDR3: CSASKLAGVSPYEQYF. For the CDR3, the DNA is TGCAGTGCTAGTAAACTAGCGGGAGTCTCCCCCTACGAGCAGTACTTC.

The chain employs TRBV4-2 and TRBJ2-3; TRBD2 aligns across 11 bases. The trim removed 1 base at V and 8 bases at J, leaving 11 bases unmatched. The CDR3 consists of 17 residues. The germline V gene encodes CDR1 LGHNA and CDR2 YNFKEQ. This chain's CDR3 is CASSQGVPSGRLATQYF. CDR3 sequence (DNA): TGTGCCAGCAGCCAAGGGGTACCTAGCGGGAGGTTGGCTACGCAGTATTTT.

The chain is built from TRBV9 and TRBJ2-1, with TRBD1 matching over 8 bases. The J segment lost 6 bases and the V segment lost 0 bases, leaving 8 bases of the junction unmatched. The CDR3 length is 16 residues. Germline loops: CDR1 SGDLS, CDR2 YYNGEE. The CDR3: CASSVGIGRGLNEQFF. The CDR3 DNA reads TGTGCCAGCAGCGTAGGTATTGGCAGGGGGCTCAATGAGCAGTTCTTC.

The V gene is TRBV7-9, the J gene TRBJ1-2, with 8 nucleotides matching TRBD1. The V and J ends lost 2 bases and 4 bases, in that order; junction bases with no gene match: 6. There are 15 residues in the CDR3. The germline gives CDR1 SEHNR, CDR2 FQNEAQ (reference sequence). The CDR3: CASSLSTGVSYGYTF. DNA of the CDR3: TGTGCCAGCAGCTTATCGACAGGGGTTAGCTATGGCTACACCTTC.

This chain uses TRBV11-2 with TRBJ1-5; the D gene is possibly TRBD1 (5 bases). This CDR3 has 13 residues. CDR1 SGHAT and CDR2 FQNNGV come from the germline V gene. Between the trimmed V and J ends, which lost 5 bases and 5 bases, there was a span of 10 bases. The CDR3 region has the DNA TGTGCCAGCAGCCCATGGGGGGATCAGCCCCAGCATTTT. Amino acid sequence: CASSPWGDQPQHF.

The chain has TRBV2 and TRBJ1-4, with D hard to call. The CDR3 runs 15 residues. Per germline, CDR1 SNHLY and CDR2 FYNNEI. With 6 bases removed from V and 0 bases from J, the gap between germline ends came to 11 bases. CDR3 sequence reads: CASSPGSSTNEKLFF. CDR3 coding DNA: TGTGCCAGCAGCCCCGGGAGCTCAACTAATGAAAAACTGTTTTTT.

The rearrangement uses TRBV19 and TRBJ1-5, with 7 bases lining up with TRBD1. The CDR3 totals 14 residues. V trimming: 4 bases; J trimming: 7 bases; junction bases outside the gene matches: 7. The germline CDR1 and CDR2 sequences are LNHDA and SQIVND (reference sequence). The CDR3 reads CASSKGDRRQPQHF. The DNA of the CDR3 is TGTGCCAGTAGTAAGGGGGACAGAAGGCAGCCCCAGCATTTT.

The table lists this clone with a few counts. The V and J genes are TRBV4-1 and TRBJ1-2; 9 nucleotides line up with TRBD1. Germline V gene data show CDR1 as MGHRA and CDR2 as YSYEKL. V lost 3 bases, J lost 8 bases, and 4 bases stayed unmatched. The CDR3 is made up of 13 amino acids. The DNA of the CDR3 is TGCGCCAGCAGCCACCTAGGGACAGGGGGCTACACCTTC. Protein product: CASSHLGTGGYTF.

The V gene is TRBV29-1, the J gene TRBJ1-2; the match to TRBD1 covers 8 bases. Per the germline V gene, CDR1 is SQVTM and CDR2 is ANQGSEA. This CDR3 has 14 amino acids. Trimming took 7 bases from V and 6 from J; bases not matched to a gene: 13. The CDR3 loop reads CSALNQGASNGYTF. The CDR3 nucleotides read TGCAGCGCATTAAACCAGGGGGCTTCCAATGGCTACACCTTC.

A single count supports this clone. The rearrangement links TRBV11-2 to TRBJ2-6; possibly TRBD1 for D (6 bases). With 3 bases removed from V and 0 bases from J, the gap between germline ends came to 9 bases. The CDR3 is made up of 16 amino acids. The germline V gene encodes CDR1 SGHAT and CDR2 FQNNGV. The CDR3 DNA follows: TGTGCCAGCAGCTTGACAGGTCTCTCTGGGGCCAACGTCCTGACTTTC. Residues: CASSLTGLSGANVLTF.

This sequence joins TRBV30 and TRBJ1-3; D not resolved. V was trimmed by 2 bases and J by 4 bases, leaving 6 bases between them. In germline, CDR1 is GTSNPN, CDR2 SVGIG (reference sequence). The CDR3 is 12 amino acids. CDR3 nucleotide sequence: TGTGCCTGGAGTTCCCTGGGAAACACCATATATTTT. Encoded protein: CAWSSLGNTIYF. The variable domain in full, with the rest retrieved from reference TRBV30 and TRBJ1-3, is SQTIHQWPATLVQPVGSPLSLECTVEGTSNPNLYWYRQAAGRGLQLLFYSVGIGQISSEVPQNLSASRPQDRQFILSSKKLLLSDSGFYLCAWSSLGNTIYFGEGSWLTVV.

The V call is TRBV3-1 (or the pseudogene TRBV3-2), the J call TRBJ2-3; TRBD1 agrees at 8 bases. V gave up 4 bases and J gave up 4 bases; unmatched junction bases: 4. This CDR3 contains 14 residues. Per the germline V gene, CDR1 is LGHDT and CDR2 is YNNKEL (reference sequence). The CDR3, as DNA: TGTGCCAGCAGCCCCGGGACAGGAGCAGATACGCAGTATTTT. It specifies CASSPGTGADTQYF.

The V gene is TRBV6-2 or TRBV6-3, the J gene TRBJ2-5; D remains ambiguous. V was cut by 2 bases and J by 5 bases, with 6 bases left in between. Per germline, CDR1 MNHEY and CDR2 SVGEGT. The CDR3 contains 12 residues. CDR3 in amino acids: CASSYPPETQYF. CDR3 coding DNA: TGTGCCAGCAGTTACCCTCCTGAGACCCAGTACTTC.

This clone showed up just a few times. The CDR3 here is CASSLYGGKDTGELFF. The DNA of the CDR3 is TGTGCCAGCAGCTTATATGGCGGGAAGGACACCGGGGAGCTGTTTTTT. The chain is built from TRBV7-9 and TRBJ2-2; a weak D match, TRBD2 (6 bases). This CDR3 has 16 residues. The germline V gene encodes CDR1 SEHNR and CDR2 FQNEAQ (reference sequence). Trimming stripped 2 bases from V and 3 bases from J, with 13 bases between. Full variable domain (missing parts from reference TRBV7-9 and TRBJ2-2): DTGVSQNPRHKITKRGQNVTFRCDPISEHNRLYWYRQTLGQGPEFLTYFQNEAQLEKSRLLSDRFSAERPKGSFSTLEIQRTEQGDSAMYLCASSLYGGKDTGELFFGEGSRLTVL.

V gene TRBV18 combines with J gene TRBJ1-1; 7 nucleotides line up with TRBD1. The CDR3 spans 16 residues. CDR1 is KGHSH, CDR2 LQKENI, per germline. The V segment lost 2 bases and the J segment 4 bases; nucleotides outside the gene matches: 10. For the CDR3, the DNA is TGTGCCAGCTCACCAATGAAGGGGGCGCCGGGCACTGAAGCTTTCTTT. Its translation: CASSPMKGAPGTEAFF.

V and J are TRBV7-9 and TRBJ1-1; tentative D call: TRBD1 (5 bases). Germline loops: CDR1 SEHNR, CDR2 FQNEAQ (reference sequence). CDR3 length: 13 residues. The ends were cut back, 2 bases at V and 6 bases at J, with 10 bases in the middle. CDR3 nucleotide sequence: TGTGCCAGCAGCTTATTGGGGCACTCTGAAGCTTTCTTT. It yields the protein CASSLLGHSEAFF. Together with reference TRBV7-9 and TRBJ1-1, the CDR3 gives the full variable domain: DTGVSQNPRHKITKRGQNVTFRCDPISEHNRLYWYRQTLGQGPEFLTYFQNEAQLEKSRLLSDRFSAERPKGSFSTLEIQRTEQGDSAMYLCASSLLGHSEAFFGQGTRLTVV.

V is TRBV3-1 (or the pseudogene TRBV3-2) and J is TRBJ2-7; D perhaps matches TRBD2 (5 bases). The CDR3 length is 13 residues. CDR1 is LGHDT, CDR2 YNNKEL, per germline (reference sequence). Trimming took 0 bases from V and 9 from J, leaving 12 bases between them. The CDR3 nucleotides read TGTGCCAGCAGCCAAGATGGAGGCCTAGGGCAGTACTTC. Amino acids: CASSQDGGLGQYF.

The rearrangement joins TRBV11-2 to TRBJ1-1; no reliable D call. The germline CDR1 and CDR2 sequences are SGHAT and FQNNGV. Trimming removed 1 base from V and 0 bases from J, with 9 bases in between. This CDR3 has 15 residues. The CDR3 sequence: CASSLAVGLNTEAFF. The DNA of the CDR3 is TGTGCCAGCAGCTTAGCGGTGGGCCTGAACACTGAAGCTTTCTTT.

Regarding this clone: A much more abundant neighbour one base away suggests this may be a read error. The CDR3 reads CASRESSYEQYF. The CDR3 DNA reads as TGTGCCAGCAGGGAGAGCTCCTACGAGCAGTACTTC. The gene calls are TRBV6-5 and TRBJ2-7; D is undetermined. Germline assignment: CDR1 MNHEY and CDR2 SVGAGI. This CDR3 contains 12 residues. V was shortened by 6 bases and J by 0 bases, with 6 bases between the two germline ends.

The CDR3 is CASSPTGGGDYGYTF. CDR3 DNA sequence: TGTGCCAGCAGCCCTACAGGGGGAGGTGACTATGGCTACACCTTC. V gene TRBV7-3 combines with J gene TRBJ1-2, with 8 nucleotides matching TRBD1. The CDR3 spans 15 residues. CDR1 is SGHTA and CDR2 is FQGTGA in the germline V gene. Unmatched junction bases numbered 8, after V lost 5 bases and J lost 3 bases.

The chain carries TRBV6-6 and TRBJ1-1; D remains ambiguous. This CDR3 is 13 amino acids long. CDR1 is MNHNY, CDR2 SVGAGI, per germline (reference sequence). V dropped 6 bases and J dropped 1 base, with 9 bases sitting between them. The CDR3 bases are TGTGCCAGCAGAACGGGTCGGAACACTGAAGCTTTCTTT. Translation: CASRTGRNTEAFF.

The chain recombines TRBV27 with TRBJ2-1; 14 bases are shared with TRBD2. The CDR3 runs 19 residues. In germline, CDR1 is MNHEY, CDR2 SMNVEV (reference sequence). V gave up 1 base and J gave up 4 bases; unmatched junction bases: 9. Written as DNA, the CDR3 is TGTGCCAGCAGTTTATTAGGGGGGACTAGCGGGAGCAGATACAATGAGCAGTTCTTC. It translates to CASSLLGGTSGSRYNEQFF.

The V call is TRBV3-1 (or the pseudogene TRBV3-2), the J call TRBJ2-3; D uncertain. V was shortened by 2 bases and J by 2 bases, with 11 bases between the two germline ends. The CDR3 totals 15 residues. Per the germline V gene, CDR1 is LGHDT and CDR2 is YNNKEL (reference sequence). Written as DNA, the CDR3 is TGTGCCAGCAGCCAACGACGAGCGCCCACAGATACGCAGTATTTT. Translated: CASSQRRAPTDTQYF.

The chain recombines TRBV18 with TRBJ2-7; weak D call: TRBD2 (5 bases). Deletions cut 6 bases from V and 1 base from J, with 7 bases between. The length of the CDR3 is 12 residues. Germline lookup yields CDR1 KGHSH and CDR2 LQKENI. The CDR3 DNA follows: TGTGCCAGCTCGGAGGTGTCCTACGAGCAGTACTTC. Encoded protein: CASSEVSYEQYF.

The rearrangement joins TRBV18 to TRBJ1-2; D is uncertain. Germline CDR1 is KGHSH and CDR2 is LQKENI. The CDR3 has 12 amino acids. Between the trimmed V and J ends, which lost 5 bases and 0 bases, there was a span of 4 bases. The CDR3 sequence is CASSDSNYGYTF. The CDR3 nucleotides are TGTGCCAGCTCAGACTCTAACTATGGCTACACCTTC.

The gene calls are TRBV30 and TRBJ1-2, with D possibly being TRBD1 (5 bases). Trimming took off 0 bases at V and 7 bases at J, with 15 bases between the two ends. This CDR3 is built from 14 residues. Germline V CDR1 and CDR2: GTSNPN, SVGIG (reference sequence). CDR3 coding DNA: TGTGCCTGGAGTGTAGCGATGGCCGGGGGTGGCTACACCTTC. Protein: CAWSVAMAGGGYTF.

The chain uses TRBV4-1 and TRBJ1-4, with D unresolved. The CDR3 consists of 13 residues. Germline CDR1 is MGHRA and CDR2 is YSYEKL. V lost 4 bases and J 8 bases, leaving 11 bases between the germline ends. For the CDR3, the DNA is TGCGCCAGCAGCCCGACCCTAGTGGAAAAACTGTTTTTT. Translation: CASSPTLVEKLFF.

This clone was recorded a few times. The chain employs TRBV4-3 and TRBJ1-6; the D gene is possibly TRBD1 (6 bases). The CDR3 contains 16 residues. Between the trimmed V and J ends, which lost 0 bases and 5 bases, there was a span of 11 bases. Germline V CDR1 and CDR2: LGHNA, YSLEER. The CDR3 protein is CASSQEVQGNNSPLHF. The CDR3, as DNA: TGCGCCAGCAGCCAAGAGGTACAGGGAAATAATTCACCCCTCCACTTT.